These 18 T cell receptor beta chains originate from one sample sequenced in a study of beta chain features in type 1 diabetes. Their cognate antigens are unknown. Reverse transcription of all isolated RNA meant that expressed TCRB transcripts were sequenced. Repertoires were generated with immunoSEQ multiplex PCR, while TCRdb's copy carries only in-frame clones and drops some. The sample gives a few hundred thousand clones, approximately 11% of which show up once; around 0.018% is in the top ten. Study results and caveats: Among all four CD4+ subsets, Type 1 diabetes patients had TCRB CDR3s that were moderately but significantly shorter.

Material: naive CD4+ T cells from blood. The receptor source for this set is a man under 40 with type 1 diabetes.

The chain employs TRBV4-2 and TRBJ2-5; 8 positions agree with TRBD2. Germline CDR1 and CDR2: LGHNA and YNFKEQ. The CDR3 consists of 15 residues. V trimming: 2 bases; J trimming: 3 bases; junction bases outside the gene matches: 5. The chain's CDR3 is CASSQSSGGKETQYF. CDR3 DNA: TGTGCCAGCAGCCAATCCAGCGGGGGCAAAGAGACCCAGTACTTC.

V and J are TRBV4-1 and TRBJ2-5; TRBD2 aligns across 7 bases. V lost 1 base and J lost 5; bases outside the gene matches: 10. The CDR3 loop spans 16 amino acids. Looked up from germline, CDR1 is MGHRA and CDR2 is YSYEKL. CDR3 residues: CASSQARGDRGETQYF. The CDR3 coding sequence is TGCGCCAGCAGCCAAGCCCGGGGGGACCGGGGTGAGACCCAGTACTTC.

The chain joins TRBV7-3 to TRBJ2-2, with TRBD1 as a possible D gene (5 bases). Per the germline V gene, CDR1 is SGHTA and CDR2 is FQGTGA. The CDR3 has 14 residues. V dropped 3 bases and J dropped 6 bases, with 11 bases sitting between them. This chain's CDR3 is CASSFQGPAGELFF. The CDR3 DNA is TGTGCCAGCAGCTTCCAGGGCCCGGCCGGGGAGCTGTTTTTT.

This clone was observed a handful of times. This chain joins TRBV9 and TRBJ2-1; the match to TRBD1 covers 7 bases. The CDR3 is 13 residues long. Trimming removed 2 bases from V and 7 bases from J; junction bases left unmatched: 3. Germline V lookup: CDR1 SGDLS, CDR2 YYNGEE. The CDR3 nucleotides are TGTGCCAGCAGCGTTACAGGGGTGAATGAGCAGTTCTTC. This gives the protein CASSVTGVNEQFF.

In this sample, this clone turned up a few times. This chain uses TRBV7-3 with TRBJ2-3; TRBD2 agrees at 11 bases. From germline, CDR1 is SGHTA and CDR2 FQGTGA. The J segment lost 3 bases and the V segment lost 5 bases, leaving 4 bases of the junction unmatched. This CDR3 has 15 amino acids. This CDR3 reads CASSTTSGGTDTQYF. In DNA, the CDR3 is TGTGCCAGCAGCACAACTAGCGGGGGTACAGATACGCAGTATTTT.

The gene calls are TRBV27 and TRBJ1-1, with D possibly being TRBD1 (5 bases). V was pared by 6 bases and J by 3 bases, with 11 bases between. The germline CDR1 and CDR2 sequences are MNHEY and SMNVEV (reference sequence). The CDR3 is 13 residues long. The CDR3 here is CASSREPDTEAFF. The CDR3 DNA is TGTGCCAGCAGCAGGGAACCCGACACTGAAGCTTTCTTT.

V and J are TRBV7-9 and TRBJ2-1; maybe TRBD2 (6 bases). Trimming took 4 bases from V and 0 from J, leaving 16 bases between them. CDR1 is SEHNR and CDR2 is FQNEAQ in the germline V gene (reference sequence). The CDR3 length is 17 residues. In DNA form, the CDR3 reads TGTGCCAGCAGCTGGCGAAAGCGGGTGAGCTCCTACAATGAGCAGTTCTTC. Translation: CASSWRKRVSSYNEQFF.

The chain recombines TRBV7-3 with TRBJ2-7, with 12 bases identical to TRBD1. The germline gives CDR1 SGHTA, CDR2 FQGTGA. Trimming cost V 5 bases and J 4 bases; bases outside gene matches: 6. The CDR3 covers 15 residues. CDR3 nucleotide sequence: TGTGCCAGCAGCCCTTCGGGACAGGGGGCGTACGAGCAGTACTTC. It specifies CASSPSGQGAYEQYF.

This clone was counted once. The chain couples TRBV5-1 to TRBJ2-1; 11 nucleotides match TRBD2. This CDR3 comprises 18 residues. CDR1 is SGHRS, CDR2 YFSETQ, per germline. Trimming took 5 bases from V and 3 from J; bases not matched to a gene: 13. CDR3 nucleotide sequence: TGCGCCAGCAGGGAGACTAGCGGGGCGTCCAAAGGCTACAATGAGCAGTTCTTC. Protein: CASRETSGASKGYNEQFF.

J is TRBJ1-1 and V is TRBV4-3, with unresolved D. CDR1 LGHNA and CDR2 YSLEER come from the germline V gene. Trimming stripped 0 bases from V and 4 bases from J, with 15 bases between. This CDR3 region has 16 residues. The CDR3 here is CASSQDNRPTGTEAFF. CDR3 nucleotides: TGCGCCAGCAGCCAAGATAACCGCCCCACGGGCACTGAAGCTTTCTTT.

This chain uses TRBV29-1 with TRBJ1-5; a possible D gene is TRBD1 (5 bases). The CDR3 has 16 residues. V lost 6 bases and J lost 5, with 23 bases in between. Germline CDR1 reads SQVTM; CDR2 reads ANQGSEA. CDR3 amino acids: CSVASGTSGRDQPQHF. The CDR3 DNA reads as TGCAGCGTGGCAAGCGGGACTTCGGGAAGGGATCAGCCCCAGCATTTT.

This clone was recorded a few times. The V call is TRBV6-4, the J call TRBJ2-1, with D unclear. There are 16 residues in the CDR3. V was shortened by 1 base and J by 3 bases, with 13 bases between the two germline ends. Germline V CDR1 and CDR2: MRHNA, SNTAGT. DNA for the CDR3: TGTGCCAGCAGTGACTGGGCGTCAGTTGGCTACAATGAGCAGTTCTTC. This gives the protein CASSDWASVGYNEQFF.

In its sample, this clone was seen a few times. J is TRBJ1-6 and V is TRBV4-1; no definite D call. CDR3 length: 17 residues. V was pared by 1 base and J by 9 bases, with 19 bases between. CDR1 is MGHRA, CDR2 YSYEKL, per germline. CDR3 coding DNA: TGCGCCAGCAGCCAAGTGTCCCCCGGGATCTGGGGTTCACCCCTCCACTTT. As protein: CASSQVSPGIWGSPLHF.

This clone was recorded a few times. This chain joins TRBV19 and TRBJ2-3, with D maybe TRBD2 (5 bases). CDR1 and CDR2 from the germline V gene are LNHDA and SQIVND (reference sequence). This CDR3 is built from 17 residues. V was trimmed by 1 base and J by 2 bases, leaving 16 bases between them. CDR3 residues: CASSIAPGRGSTDTQYF. Here the CDR3 DNA reads TGTGCCAGTAGTATAGCGCCCGGCCGAGGGTCCACAGATACGCAGTATTTT.

J is TRBJ2-7 and V is TRBV28, with D possibly matching TRBD2 (5 bases). Germline CDR1 and CDR2: MDHEN and SYDVKM. CDR3 size: 11 residues. The V end lost 10 bases, the J end lost 3 bases, and 10 bases lay between the germline ends. The CDR3 region has the DNA TGTGCCACCGGCGCGGGCTACGAGCAGTACTTC. It encodes CATGAGYEQYF.

This clone has a handful of counts. The chain uses TRBV6-6 and TRBJ2-1; D gene uncertain. Trimming removed 5 bases from V and 9 bases from J, with 8 bases in between. From germline, CDR1 is MNHNY and CDR2 SVGAGI (reference sequence). The CDR3 runs to 11 residues. CDR3 bases: TGTGCCAGCAGTGAGTCGAGTGAGCAGTTCTTC. Its protein product is CASSESSEQFF.

This chain's CDR3 is CAISDEFDEQFF. In DNA, the CDR3 is TGTGCCATCAGTGATGAGTTCGATGAGCAGTTCTTC. The gene calls are TRBV10-3 and TRBJ2-1; D is unresolved. The germline V gene encodes CDR1 ENHRY and CDR2 SYGVKD. V lost 3 bases, J lost 8 bases, and 8 bases lay in between. The CDR3 length is 12 residues.

The rearrangement joins TRBV5-1 to TRBJ2-7, with 7 nucleotides matching TRBD2. The CDR3 totals 14 residues. Germline trimming cut 4 bases from V and 7 bases from J; bases unmatched to any gene: 11. CDR1 and CDR2 (germline): SGHRS, YFSETQ. The CDR3: CASSEGDYPREQYF. CDR3 bases: TGCGCCAGCAGCGAAGGGGACTACCCTCGGGAGCAGTACTTC.